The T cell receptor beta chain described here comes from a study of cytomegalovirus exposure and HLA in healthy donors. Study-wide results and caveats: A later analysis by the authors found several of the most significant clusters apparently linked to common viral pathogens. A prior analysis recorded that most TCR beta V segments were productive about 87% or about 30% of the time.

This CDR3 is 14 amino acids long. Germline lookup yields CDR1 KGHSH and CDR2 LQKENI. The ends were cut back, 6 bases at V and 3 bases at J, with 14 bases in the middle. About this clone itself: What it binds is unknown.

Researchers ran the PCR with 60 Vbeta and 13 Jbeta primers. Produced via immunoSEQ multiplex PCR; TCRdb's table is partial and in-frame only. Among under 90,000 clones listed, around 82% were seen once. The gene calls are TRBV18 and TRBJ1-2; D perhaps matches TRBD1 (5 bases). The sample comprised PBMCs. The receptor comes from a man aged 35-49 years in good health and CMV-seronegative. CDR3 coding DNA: TGTGCCAGCTCGTTCGACAGAAATGACTATGGCTACACCTTC. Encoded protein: CASSFDRNDYGYTF.